Listed here is a single T cell receptor (beta chain). This specimen comes from a study of shared clonotypes between healthy human individuals. Germline V lookup: CDR1 LNHDA, CDR2 SQIVND (reference sequence). After removal of 4 bases from V and 9 bases from J, the junction contained 10 bases not matched to a gene. This CDR3 is 14 amino acids long. Some clones are missing from TCRdb's copy, which holds only in-frame ones; the method was immunoSEQ multiplex PCR. The repertoire holds about 1 million clones, roughly 70% seen once, with roughly 1.5% in the top ten. Sequenced material: memory CD4+ T cells sorted from blood. The subset here: CD45RA-negative fraction. The sequence was obtained from a man aged 18 to 29 in good health. The chain joins TRBV19 to TRBJ1-2; 8 positions match TRBD1. The CDR3 region is CASSSPSGTGSYTF. The CDR3 DNA reads TGTGCCAGTAGTAGCCCGTCCGGGACAGGCAGCTACACCTTC.